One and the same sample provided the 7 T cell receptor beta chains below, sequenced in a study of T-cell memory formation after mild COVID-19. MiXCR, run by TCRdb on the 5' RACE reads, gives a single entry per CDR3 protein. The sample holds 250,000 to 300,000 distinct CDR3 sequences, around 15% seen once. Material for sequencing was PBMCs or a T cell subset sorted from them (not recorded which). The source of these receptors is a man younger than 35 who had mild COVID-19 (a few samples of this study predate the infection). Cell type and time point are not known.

The CDR3, as DNA: TGTGCCAGCAGTTTTTTTGCGGGAAGGGGCCAAGAGACCCAGTACTTC. Translation gives CASSFFAGRGQETQYF. The chain joins TRBV27 to TRBJ2-5; maybe TRBD2 (6 bases). Germline CDR1 MNHEY, CDR2 SMNVEV (reference sequence). V was cut by 3 bases and J by 1 base, with 15 bases left in between. This CDR3 is built from 16 residues.

The CDR3 loop reads CASSPGTPKGETQYF. The CDR3 region has the DNA TGCGCCAGCAGCCCCGGGACTCCCAAGGGAGAGACCCAGTACTTC. This chain joins TRBV5-1 and TRBJ2-5; TRBD2 is a possible D gene (6 bases). The length of the CDR3 is 15 residues. Trimming cost V 4 bases and J 4 bases, with 17 bases left between them. Germline CDR1 is SGHRS and CDR2 is YFSETQ.

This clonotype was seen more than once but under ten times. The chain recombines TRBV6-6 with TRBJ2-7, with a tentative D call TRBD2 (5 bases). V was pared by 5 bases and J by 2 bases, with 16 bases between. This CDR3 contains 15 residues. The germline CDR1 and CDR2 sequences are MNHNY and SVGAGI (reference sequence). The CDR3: CASSADGNSPYEQYF. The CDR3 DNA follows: TGTGCCAGCAGTGCCGACGGGAATTCCCCCTACGAGCAGTACTTC.

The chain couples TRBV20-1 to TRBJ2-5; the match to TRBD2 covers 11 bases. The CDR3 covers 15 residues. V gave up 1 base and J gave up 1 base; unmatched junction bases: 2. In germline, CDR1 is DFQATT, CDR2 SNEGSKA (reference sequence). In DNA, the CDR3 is TGCAGTGCTAGAGGACTAGCGGGGACCCAAGAGACCCAGTACTTC. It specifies CSARGLAGTQETQYF.

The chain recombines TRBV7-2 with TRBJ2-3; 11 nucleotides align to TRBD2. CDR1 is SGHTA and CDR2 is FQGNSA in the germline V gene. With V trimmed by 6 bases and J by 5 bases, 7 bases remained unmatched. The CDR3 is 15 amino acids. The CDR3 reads CASRGRLAGGDTQYF. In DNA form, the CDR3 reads TGTGCCAGCAGGGGCCGTCTAGCGGGGGGAGATACGCAGTATTTT. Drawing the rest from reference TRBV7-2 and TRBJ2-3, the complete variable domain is GAGVSQSPSNKVTEKGKDVELRCDPISGHTALYWYRQSLGQGLEFLIYFQGNSAPDKSGLPSDRFSAERTGGSVSTLTIQRTQQEDSAVYLCASRGRLAGGDTQYFGPGTRLTVL.

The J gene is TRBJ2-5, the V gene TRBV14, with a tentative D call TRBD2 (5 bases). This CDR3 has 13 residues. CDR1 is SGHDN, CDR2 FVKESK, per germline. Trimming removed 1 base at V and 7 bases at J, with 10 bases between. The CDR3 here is CASSQGGGGTQYF. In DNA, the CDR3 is TGTGCCAGCAGCCAAGGCGGAGGAGGGACCCAGTACTTC.

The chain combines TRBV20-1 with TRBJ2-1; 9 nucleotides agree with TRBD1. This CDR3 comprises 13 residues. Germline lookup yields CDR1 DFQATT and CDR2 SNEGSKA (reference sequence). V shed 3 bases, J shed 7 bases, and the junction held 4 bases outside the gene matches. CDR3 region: CSASTGTGNEQFF. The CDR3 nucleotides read TGCAGTGCTAGCACCGGGACAGGGAATGAGCAGTTCTTC.